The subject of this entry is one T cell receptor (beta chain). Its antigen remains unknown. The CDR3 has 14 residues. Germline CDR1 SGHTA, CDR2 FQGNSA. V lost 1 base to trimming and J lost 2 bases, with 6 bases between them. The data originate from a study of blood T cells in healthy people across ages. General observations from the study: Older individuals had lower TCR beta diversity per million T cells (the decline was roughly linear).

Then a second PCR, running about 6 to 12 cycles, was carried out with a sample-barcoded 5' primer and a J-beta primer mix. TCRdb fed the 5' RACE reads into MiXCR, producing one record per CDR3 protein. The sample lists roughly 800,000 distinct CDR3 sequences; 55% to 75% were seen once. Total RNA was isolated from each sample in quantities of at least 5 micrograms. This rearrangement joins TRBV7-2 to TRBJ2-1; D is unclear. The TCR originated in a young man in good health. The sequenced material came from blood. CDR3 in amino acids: CASSLVGAYNEQFF. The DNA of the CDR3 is TGTGCCAGCAGCTTAGTAGGAGCCTACAATGAGCAGTTCTTC.